The 16 T cell receptor beta chains below were found in one sample sequenced in a study of blood T cell repertoires in COVID-19. Some clones are missing from TCRdb's copy, which holds only in-frame ones; the method was immunoSEQ multiplex PCR. The data show about 240,000 clones, approximately 86% seen once. The sample was PBMCs or T cells enriched from blood (not recorded which). The receptors derive from a woman younger than 45 with acute COVID-19.

The chain uses TRBV7-8 and TRBJ1-1; D gene ambiguous. The germline V gene has CDR1 SGHVS and CDR2 FQNEAQ. This CDR3 is built from 14 residues. V lost 2 bases and J lost 0, with 7 bases in between. The CDR3 nucleotides are TGTGCCAGCAGCTTACGGAGTATGAACACTGAAGCTTTCTTT. This sequence encodes CASSLRSMNTEAFF.

The rearrangement uses TRBV7-2 and TRBJ2-5; 8 nucleotides line up with TRBD2. The germline V gene has CDR1 SGHTA and CDR2 FQGNSA. V lost 5 bases, J lost 3 bases, and 5 bases stayed unmatched. The CDR3 runs to 14 residues. CDR3 amino acids: CASSRGLGEETQYF. The CDR3, as DNA: TGTGCCAGCAGCAGGGGACTAGGAGAAGAGACCCAGTACTTC.

A remark on this clone: Other DNA variants within this sample encode the same CDR3. The genes are TRBV6-5 and TRBJ1-2; 7 bases are shared with TRBD1. CDR3 length: 12 amino acids. V lost 7 bases to trimming and J lost 5 bases; unmatched junction nucleotides: 4. Looked up from germline, CDR1 is MNHEY and CDR2 is SVGAGI. CDR3 in amino acids: CASTTGRYGYTF. For the CDR3, the DNA is TGTGCCAGCACGACAGGGAGGTATGGCTACACCTTC.

V is TRBV6-5 and J is TRBJ1-5, with D possibly matching TRBD1 (6 bases). V dropped 6 bases and J dropped 3 bases, with 15 bases sitting between them. CDR1 is MNHEY, CDR2 SVGAGI, per germline. This CDR3 contains 15 residues. Here the CDR3 reads CASSLRGGNNQPQHF. The CDR3, as DNA: TGTGCCAGCAGCCTAAGGGGGGGAAACAATCAGCCCCAGCATTTT.

The V and J genes are TRBV7-8 and TRBJ1-5, with TRBD1 as a possible D gene (6 bases). This CDR3 is 16 amino acids long. V shed 3 bases and J shed 3 bases, with 15 bases lying between them. The V gene's germline CDR1 is SGHVS and CDR2 FQNEAQ. The CDR3 reads CASSFQGSTYNQPQHF. CDR3 DNA sequence: TGTGCCAGCAGCTTTCAGGGGTCGACCTACAATCAGCCCCAGCATTTT.

This clone has only one observation. V usage is TRBV4-1 and J usage is TRBJ2-5, with 11 bases lining up with TRBD2. J was trimmed by 5 bases and V by 2 bases; bases with no gene match: 7. Germline V gene sequence: CDR1 MGHRA, CDR2 YSYEKL. There are 16 residues in the CDR3. In DNA form, the CDR3 reads TGCGCCAGCAGCCAAACCGATAGCGGGGGGGCGGAGACCCAGTACTTC. As protein: CASSQTDSGGAETQYF.

The chain employs TRBV3-1 (or the pseudogene TRBV3-2) and TRBJ1-1; a possible D gene is TRBD1 (6 bases). The CDR3 has 14 residues. V lost 1 base to trimming and J lost 4 bases, with 10 bases between them. Germline V gene data show CDR1 as LGHDT and CDR2 as YNNKEL (reference sequence). The CDR3 loop reads CASSQVQGGTEAFF. CDR3 nucleotide sequence: TGTGCCAGCAGCCAAGTACAGGGTGGCACTGAAGCTTTCTTT.

In its sample, this clone was seen once. The gene calls are TRBV5-1 and TRBJ2-6; possibly TRBD2 for D (5 bases). With 4 bases removed from V and 1 base from J, the gap between germline ends came to 9 bases. Germline V gene sequence: CDR1 SGHRS, CDR2 YFSETQ. This CDR3 region has 15 residues. CDR3 DNA sequence: TGCGCCAGCAGCATAAGGGAGTCTGGGGCCAACGTCCTGACTTTC. Protein sequence: CASSIRESGANVLTF.

The V call is TRBV5-1, the J call TRBJ2-3; the match to TRBD2 covers 15 bases. Per the germline V gene, CDR1 is SGHRS and CDR2 is YFSETQ. The CDR3 has 18 amino acids. J lost 2 bases, V lost 2 bases, and 6 bases had no gene match. CDR3 region: CASSFGLAGGPVTDTQYF. The CDR3 DNA is TGCGCCAGCAGCTTTGGACTAGCGGGGGGGCCGGTCACAGATACGCAGTATTTT.

V is TRBV19 and J is TRBJ1-6, with 7 bases fitting TRBD1. V shed 3 bases and J 10 bases; nucleotides not matched to a gene: 9. This CDR3 is 15 amino acids long. Germline V gene data show CDR1 as LNHDA and CDR2 as SQIVND (reference sequence). The CDR3 protein is CASSMSRTGRSPLHF. CDR3 coding DNA: TGTGCCAGTAGTATGTCTAGGACAGGAAGATCACCCCTCCACTTT.

The chain couples TRBV28 to TRBJ1-2; a weak D match, TRBD1 (5 bases). CDR1 is MDHEN, CDR2 SYDVKM, per germline. The V end lost 7 bases, the J end lost 0 bases, and 12 bases lay between the germline ends. This CDR3 spans 14 amino acids. As DNA, the CDR3 is TGTGCCAGCATTCGGGGGGGAGCTAACTATGGCTACACCTTC. The encoded protein is CASIRGGANYGYTF.

This chain connects TRBV9 to TRBJ2-3; possible D gene TRBD2, 6 bases. Germline CDR1 SGDLS, CDR2 YYNGEE. Trimming pared 4 bases from V and 0 bases from J, leaving 24 bases between. The CDR3 covers 19 residues. The CDR3 DNA is TGTGCCAGCAGCCCTCACGGGGGTAGCCCATACTCTAGCACAGATACGCAGTATTTT. Protein product: CASSPHGGSPYSSTDTQYF.

The rearrangement uses TRBV20-1 and TRBJ2-2; 11 bases match TRBD2. CDR1 and CDR2 (germline): DFQATT, SNEGSKA (reference sequence). This CDR3 is built from 17 residues. The junction had 11 bases not matched to a gene; V was cut back by 3 bases and J by 5 bases. The DNA for the CDR3 is TGCAGTGCTAGTGTTGGCACTAGCGGGGGACCGACCGGGGAGCTGTTTTTT. This translates into CSASVGTSGGPTGELFF.

The chain combines TRBV5-6 with TRBJ1-1; no clear D gene. CDR3 length: 12 amino acids. Germline values: CDR1 SGHDT, CDR2 YYEEEE. Trimming shortened V by 4 bases and J by 6 bases, and 10 bases separated the two germline ends. The CDR3 coding sequence is TGTGCCAGCAGCGGAGGAACAGCTGAAGCTTTCTTT. Protein: CASSGGTAEAFF.

This clone occurred once. The V gene is TRBV6-5, the J gene TRBJ1-1; 7 bases align to TRBD1. The trim removed 5 bases at V and 6 bases at J, leaving 6 bases unmatched. The CDR3 is made up of 13 amino acids. CDR1 MNHEY and CDR2 SVGAGI come from the germline V gene. The CDR3 DNA reads as TGTGCCAGCAGTCAACAGGGGTGGCCTGAAGCTTTCTTT. Amino acid sequence: CASSQQGWPEAFF.

This chain uses TRBV5-1 with TRBJ1-1; D uncertain. This CDR3 contains 15 residues. The germline V gene has CDR1 SGHRS and CDR2 YFSETQ. V lost 0 bases and J 0 bases, leaving 9 bases between the germline ends. The CDR3 protein is CASSLGVQMNTEAFF. CDR3 bases: TGCGCCAGCAGCTTGGGAGTACAGATGAACACTGAAGCTTTCTTT.